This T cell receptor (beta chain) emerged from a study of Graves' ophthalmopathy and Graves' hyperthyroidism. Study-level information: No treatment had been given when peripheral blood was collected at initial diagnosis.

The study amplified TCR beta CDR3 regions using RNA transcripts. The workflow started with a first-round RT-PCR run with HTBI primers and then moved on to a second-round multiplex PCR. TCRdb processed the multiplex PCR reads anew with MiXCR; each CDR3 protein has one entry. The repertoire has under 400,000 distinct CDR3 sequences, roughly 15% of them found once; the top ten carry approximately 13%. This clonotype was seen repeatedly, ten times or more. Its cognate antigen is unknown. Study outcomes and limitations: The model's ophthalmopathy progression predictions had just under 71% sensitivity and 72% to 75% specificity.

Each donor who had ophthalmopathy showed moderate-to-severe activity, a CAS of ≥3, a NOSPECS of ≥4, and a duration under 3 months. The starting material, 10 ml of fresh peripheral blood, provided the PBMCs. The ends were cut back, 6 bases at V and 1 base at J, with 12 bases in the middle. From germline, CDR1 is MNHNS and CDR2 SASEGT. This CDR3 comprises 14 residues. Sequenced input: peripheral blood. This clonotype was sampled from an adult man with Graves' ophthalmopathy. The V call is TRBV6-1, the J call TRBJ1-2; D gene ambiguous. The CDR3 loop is CASRENRSNYGYTF. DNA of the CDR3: TGTGCCAGCAGGGAGAACCGCAGTAACTATGGCTACACCTTC.